This is a list of T cell receptor beta chains from one sample in a study of beta chain features in type 1 diabetes. Generated by immunoSEQ multiplex PCR, the TCRdb table keeps only in-frame clones and is missing some. The sample records 200,000 to 300,000 clones, around 21% being singletons. Sequencing input: naive CD4+ T cells from blood. These receptors were collected from a woman in her 40s with type 1 diabetes. Both conserved end residues are part of each CDR3. The D gene is left open where the match is weak. Not all rows give a size; the values are once, few, many and, for expanded clones, a class.

j_call,clone_size,v_call,d_call,cdr3_length,cdr3_aa,cdr3_nt
TRBJ1-2,NA,TRBV30,NA,15,CAWSINAGESGGYTF,TGTGCCTGGAGTATCAACGCCGGGGAATCGGGTGGCTACACCTTC
TRBJ1-4,NA,TRBV9,TRBD1,16,CASSVSAGQPNEKLFF,TGTGCCAGCAGCGTAAGCGCGGGACAGCCTAATGAAAAACTGTTTTTT
TRBJ1-5,NA,TRBV19,TRBD1,16,CASSIGATGKDQPQHF,TGTGCCAGTAGTATAGGAGCGACAGGGAAGGATCAGCCCCAGCATTTT
TRBJ1-1,few,TRBV18,NA,13,CASSPVRNTEAFF,TGTGCCAGCTCACCGGTGAGGAACACTGAAGCTTTCTTT
TRBJ2-7,NA,TRBV7-9,NA,15,CASSPLGHTAYEQYF,TGTGCCAGCAGCCCCCTAGGACACACGGCCTACGAGCAGTACTTC
TRBJ2-2,few,TRBV7-9,TRBD1,15,CASSWTGVPTGELFF,TGTGCCAGCAGCTGGACAGGGGTCCCCACCGGGGAGCTGTTTTTT
TRBJ2-3,few,TRBV7-2,TRBD2,14,CASSLGLGADTQYF,TGTGCCAGCAGCTTGGGACTAGGGGCAGATACGCAGTATTTT
TRBJ2-4,few,TRBV9,TRBD2,16,CASSPSTTSGGGIQYF,TGTGCCAGCAGCCCCTCAACGACTAGCGGGGGGGGCATTCAGTACTTC
TRBJ2-1,few,TRBV28,TRBD2,17,CASGTGGLANFYNEQFF,TGTGCCAGCGGGACGGGGGGACTAGCGAACTTCTACAATGAGCAGTTCTTC
TRBJ2-7,few,TRBV5-1,NA,15,CASSLIGTVTYEQYF,TGCGCCAGCAGCCTAATAGGCACAGTCACCTACGAGCAGTACTTC
TRBJ2-3,NA,TRBV7-3,NA,16,CASSPIPDRGTDTQYF,TGTGCCAGCAGCCCAATTCCGGACAGAGGCACAGATACGCAGTATTTT
TRBJ1-5,few,TRBV9,TRBD1,17,CASSAGWGQAGGQPQHF,TGTGCCAGCAGCGCCGGGTGGGGACAGGCAGGAGGTCAGCCCCAGCATTTT
TRBJ2-7,NA,TRBV5-4,TRBD2,15,CASSLDGGTFYEQYF,TGTGCCAGCAGTCTAGACGGGGGGACCTTCTACGAGCAGTACTTC
TRBJ2-6,NA,TRBV9,TRBD1,15,CASSIDRAGANVLTF,TGTGCCAGCAGCATAGACAGGGCTGGGGCCAACGTCCTGACTTTC
TRBJ2-6,few,TRBV29-1,NA,14,CSVTRDAGANVLTF,TGCAGCGTGACGAGGGATGCTGGGGCCAACGTCCTGACTTTC
TRBJ2-3,NA,TRBV7-2,NA,15,CASSLGDTRTDTQYF,TGTGCCAGCAGCTTGGGGGACACTCGCACAGATACGCAGTATTTT
TRBJ1-6,few,TRBV7-6,NA,14,CASSFGGNNSPLHF,TGTGCCAGCAGCTTCGGGGGGAATAATTCACCCCTCCACTTT
TRBJ2-6,few,TRBV29-1,NA,16,CSVEDPAYAGANVLTF,TGCAGCGTTGAAGATCCAGCGTATGCCGGGGCCAACGTCCTGACTTTC
TRBJ1-1,few,TRBV30,NA,14,CAWSALELNTEAFF,TGTGCCTGGAGTGCCTTAGAGCTGAACACTGAAGCTTTCTTT
TRBJ2-5,few,TRBV7-3,TRBD2,17,CASSRTGLAGNRETQYF,TGTGCCAGCAGCCGCACCGGACTAGCGGGAAATAGAGAGACCCAGTACTTC
TRBJ1-6,NA,TRBV28,TRBD1,15,CASSLSGTGDSPLHF,TGTGCCAGCAGTTTAAGCGGGACAGGGGATTCACCCCTCCACTTT
TRBJ2-5,few,TRBV29-1,NA,13,CSGRITRAETQYF,TGCAGCGGACGAATAACTAGGGCGGAGACCCAGTACTTC
TRBJ1-5,NA,TRBV30,NA,15,CAWSVTAGGNQPQHF,TGTGCCTGGAGTGTGACGGCCGGGGGCAATCAGCCCCAGCATTTT
TRBJ2-1,NA,TRBV29-1,NA,14,CSVEEWGRYNEQFF,TGCAGCGTTGAAGAGTGGGGCAGATACAATGAGCAGTTCTTC
TRBJ1-6,NA,TRBV28,TRBD1,14,CASSWDRSSSPLHF,TGTGCCAGCAGTTGGGACAGGTCATCCTCACCCCTCCACTTT
TRBJ2-5,few,TRBV7-2,NA,14,CASSAGRVQETQYF,TGTGCCAGCAGCGCGGGACGGGTCCAAGAGACCCAGTACTTC
TRBJ2-5,few,TRBV28,TRBD2,14,CASSLLAGEETQYF,TGTGCCAGCAGTTTACTAGCGGGAGAGGAGACCCAGTACTTC
TRBJ1-4,NA,TRBV27,TRBD1,14,CASSTGQRNEKLFF,TGTGCCAGCAGTACGGGACAGAGGAATGAAAAACTGTTTTTT
TRBJ2-6,NA,TRBV28,NA,14,CASRSPAGANVLTF,TGTGCCAGCAGATCCCCCGCTGGGGCCAACGTCCTGACTTTC
TRBJ2-1,NA,TRBV9,NA,14,CASSVVRSSNEQFF,TGTGCCAGCAGCGTAGTAAGGAGCAGCAATGAGCAGTTCTTC
TRBJ2-1,few,TRBV13,NA,17,CASSLGSRFIVDNEQFF,TGTGCCAGCAGCTTAGGGTCGAGGTTTATTGTGGACAATGAGCAGTTCTTC